What follows are 3 T cell receptor beta chains derived from one specimen sequenced in a study of T cell repertoires in cytomegalovirus infection. TCRdb processed the reads anew with MiXCR; each CDR3 protein has one entry. The repertoire holds some 920,000 distinct CDR3 sequences, with around 31% as singletons. These TCRs are of unknown antigen specificity. The sample in question was cultured CD8+ T cells from PBMCs, obtained from culture after CMV antigen stimulation. Every receptor here comes from a human donor in good health (CMV status not recorded). Some clones in this sample may be carry-over from other donors' samples.

This clonotype showed up just a few times. The chain links TRBV7-2 to TRBJ1-4; 7 positions match TRBD1. This CDR3 is built from 15 residues. Germline CDR1 is SGHTA and CDR2 is FQGNSA. The junction had 7 bases not matched to a gene; V was cut back by 5 bases and J by 4 bases. This CDR3 is CASSLLGQDNEKLFF. The DNA of the CDR3 is TGTGCCAGCAGCCTTCTCGGACAGGATAATGAAAAACTGTTTTTT.

Remarks on this clonotype: An end of the junction differs from the germline gene, which may be a read error. The genes are TRBV6-2 or TRBV6-3 and TRBJ2-1; D is possibly TRBD2 (5 bases). CDR3 length equals 15 residues. CDR1 and CDR2 (germline): MNHEY, SVGEGT. CDR3 amino acids: CASSYSIWERAELFF. The CDR3 region has the DNA TGTGCCAGCAGTTACTCGATATGGGAGAGGGCTGAGCTGTTCTTC.

This chain uses TRBV6-2 or TRBV6-3 with TRBJ2-7, with D possibly matching TRBD1 (6 bases). The CDR3 sequence is 18 residues long. CDR1 is MNHEY, CDR2 SVGEGT, per germline. V lost 0 bases and J 6 bases, leaving 24 bases between the germline ends. The chain's CDR3 is CASSYSSIRDTKPLEQYF. CDR3 nucleotides: TGTGCCAGCAGTTACTCGTCAATACGGGACACAAAACCACTCGAGCAGTACTTC.